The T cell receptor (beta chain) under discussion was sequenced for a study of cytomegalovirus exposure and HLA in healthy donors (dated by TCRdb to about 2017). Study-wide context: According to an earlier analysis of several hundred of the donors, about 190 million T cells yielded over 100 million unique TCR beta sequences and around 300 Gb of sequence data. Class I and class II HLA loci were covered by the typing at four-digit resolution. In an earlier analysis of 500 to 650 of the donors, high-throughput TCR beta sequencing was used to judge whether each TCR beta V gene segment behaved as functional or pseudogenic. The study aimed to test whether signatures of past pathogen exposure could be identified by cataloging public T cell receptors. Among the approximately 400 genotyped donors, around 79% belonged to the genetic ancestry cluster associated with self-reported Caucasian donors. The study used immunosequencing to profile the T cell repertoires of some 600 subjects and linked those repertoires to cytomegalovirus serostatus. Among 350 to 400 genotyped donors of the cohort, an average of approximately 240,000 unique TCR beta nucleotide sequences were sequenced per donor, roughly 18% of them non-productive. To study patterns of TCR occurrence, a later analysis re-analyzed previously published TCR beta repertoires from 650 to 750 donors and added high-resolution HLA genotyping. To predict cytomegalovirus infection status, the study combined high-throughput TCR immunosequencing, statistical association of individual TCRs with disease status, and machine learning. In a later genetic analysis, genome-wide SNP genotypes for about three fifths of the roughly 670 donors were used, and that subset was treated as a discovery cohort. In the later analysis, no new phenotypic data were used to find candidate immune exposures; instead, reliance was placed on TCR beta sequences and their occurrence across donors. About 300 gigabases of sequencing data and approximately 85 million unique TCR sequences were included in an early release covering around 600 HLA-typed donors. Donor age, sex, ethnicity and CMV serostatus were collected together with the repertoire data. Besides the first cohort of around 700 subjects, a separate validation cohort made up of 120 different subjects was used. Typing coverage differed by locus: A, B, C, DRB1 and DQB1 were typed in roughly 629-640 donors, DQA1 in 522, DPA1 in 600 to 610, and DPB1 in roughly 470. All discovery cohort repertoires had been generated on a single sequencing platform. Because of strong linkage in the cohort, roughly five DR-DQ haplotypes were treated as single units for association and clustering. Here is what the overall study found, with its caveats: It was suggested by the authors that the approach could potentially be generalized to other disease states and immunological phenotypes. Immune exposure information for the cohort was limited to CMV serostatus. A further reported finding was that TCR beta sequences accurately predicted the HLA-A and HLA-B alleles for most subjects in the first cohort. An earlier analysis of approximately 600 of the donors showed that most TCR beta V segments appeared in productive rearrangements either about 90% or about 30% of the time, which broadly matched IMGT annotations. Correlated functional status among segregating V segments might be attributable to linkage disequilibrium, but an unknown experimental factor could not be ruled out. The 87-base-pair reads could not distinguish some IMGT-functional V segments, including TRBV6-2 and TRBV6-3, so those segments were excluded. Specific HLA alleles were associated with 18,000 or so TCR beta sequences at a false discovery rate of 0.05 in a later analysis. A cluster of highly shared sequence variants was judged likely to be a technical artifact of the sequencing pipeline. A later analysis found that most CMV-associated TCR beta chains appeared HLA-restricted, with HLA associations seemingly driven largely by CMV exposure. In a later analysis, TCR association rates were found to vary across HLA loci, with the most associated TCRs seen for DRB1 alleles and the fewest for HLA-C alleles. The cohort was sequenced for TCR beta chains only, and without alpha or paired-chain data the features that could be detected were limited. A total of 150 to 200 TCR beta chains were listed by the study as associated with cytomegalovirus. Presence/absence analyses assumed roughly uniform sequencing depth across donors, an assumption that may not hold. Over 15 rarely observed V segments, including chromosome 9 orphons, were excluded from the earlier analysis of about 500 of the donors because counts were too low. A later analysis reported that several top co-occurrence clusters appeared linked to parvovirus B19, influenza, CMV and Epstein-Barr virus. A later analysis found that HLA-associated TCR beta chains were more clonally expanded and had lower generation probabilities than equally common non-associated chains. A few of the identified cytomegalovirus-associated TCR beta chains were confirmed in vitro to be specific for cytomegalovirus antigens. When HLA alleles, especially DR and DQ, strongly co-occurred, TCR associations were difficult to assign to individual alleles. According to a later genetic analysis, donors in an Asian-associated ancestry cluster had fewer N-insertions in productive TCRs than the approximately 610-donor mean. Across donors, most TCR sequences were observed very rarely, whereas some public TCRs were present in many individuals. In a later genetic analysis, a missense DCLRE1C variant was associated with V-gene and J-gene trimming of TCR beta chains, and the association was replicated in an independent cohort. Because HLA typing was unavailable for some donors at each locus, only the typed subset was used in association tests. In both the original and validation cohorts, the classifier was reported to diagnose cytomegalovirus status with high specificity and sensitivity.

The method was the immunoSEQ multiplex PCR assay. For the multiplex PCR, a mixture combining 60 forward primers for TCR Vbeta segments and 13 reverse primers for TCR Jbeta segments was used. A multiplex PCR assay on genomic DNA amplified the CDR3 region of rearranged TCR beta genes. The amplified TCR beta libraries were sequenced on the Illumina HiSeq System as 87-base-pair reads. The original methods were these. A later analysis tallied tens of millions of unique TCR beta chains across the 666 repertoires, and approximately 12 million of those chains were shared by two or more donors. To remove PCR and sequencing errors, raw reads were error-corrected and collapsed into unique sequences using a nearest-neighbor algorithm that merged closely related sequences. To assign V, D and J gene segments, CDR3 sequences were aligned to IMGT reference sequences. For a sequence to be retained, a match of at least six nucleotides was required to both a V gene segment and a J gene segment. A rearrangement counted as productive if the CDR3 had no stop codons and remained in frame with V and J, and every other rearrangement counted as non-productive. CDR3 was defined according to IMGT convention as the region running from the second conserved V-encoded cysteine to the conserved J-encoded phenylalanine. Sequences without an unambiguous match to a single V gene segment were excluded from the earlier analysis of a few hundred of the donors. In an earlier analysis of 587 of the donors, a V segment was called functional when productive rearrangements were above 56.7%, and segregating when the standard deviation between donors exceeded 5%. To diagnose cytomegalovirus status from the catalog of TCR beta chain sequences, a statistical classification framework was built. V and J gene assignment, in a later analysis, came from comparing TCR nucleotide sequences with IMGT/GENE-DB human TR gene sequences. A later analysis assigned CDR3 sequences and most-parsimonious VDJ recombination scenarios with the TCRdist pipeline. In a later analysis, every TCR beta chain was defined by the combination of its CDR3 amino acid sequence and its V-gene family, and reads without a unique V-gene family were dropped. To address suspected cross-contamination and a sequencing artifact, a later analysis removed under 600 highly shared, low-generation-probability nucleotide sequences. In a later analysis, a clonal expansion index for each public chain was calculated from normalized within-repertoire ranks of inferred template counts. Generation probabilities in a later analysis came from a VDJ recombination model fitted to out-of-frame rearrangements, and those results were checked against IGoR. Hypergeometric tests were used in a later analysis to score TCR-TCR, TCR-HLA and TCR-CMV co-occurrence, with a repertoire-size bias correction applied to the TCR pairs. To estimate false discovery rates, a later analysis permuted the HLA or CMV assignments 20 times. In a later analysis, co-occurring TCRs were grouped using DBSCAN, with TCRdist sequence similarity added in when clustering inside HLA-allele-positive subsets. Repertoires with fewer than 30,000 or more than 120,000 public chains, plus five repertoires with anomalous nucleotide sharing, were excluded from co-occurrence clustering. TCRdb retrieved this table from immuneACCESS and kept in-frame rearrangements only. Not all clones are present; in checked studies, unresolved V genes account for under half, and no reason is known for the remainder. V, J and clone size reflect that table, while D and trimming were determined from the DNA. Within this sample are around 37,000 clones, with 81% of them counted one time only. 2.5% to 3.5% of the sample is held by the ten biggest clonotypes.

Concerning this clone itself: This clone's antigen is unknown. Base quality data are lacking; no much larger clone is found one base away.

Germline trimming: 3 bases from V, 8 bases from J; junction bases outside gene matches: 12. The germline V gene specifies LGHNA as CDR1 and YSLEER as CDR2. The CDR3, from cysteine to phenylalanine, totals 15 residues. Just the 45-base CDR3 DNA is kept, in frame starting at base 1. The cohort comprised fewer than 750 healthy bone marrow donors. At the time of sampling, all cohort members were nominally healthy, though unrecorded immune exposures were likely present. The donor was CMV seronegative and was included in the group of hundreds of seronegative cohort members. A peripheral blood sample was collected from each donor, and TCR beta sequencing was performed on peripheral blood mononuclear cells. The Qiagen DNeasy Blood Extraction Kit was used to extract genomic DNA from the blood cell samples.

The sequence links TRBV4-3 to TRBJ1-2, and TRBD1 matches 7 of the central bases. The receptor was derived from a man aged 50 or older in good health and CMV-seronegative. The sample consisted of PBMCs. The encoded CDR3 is CASSHSGTDRGGYTF. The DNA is TGCGCCAGCAGCCACTCCGGGACAGATAGAGGGGGCTACACCTTC.